This T cell receptor beta chain was identified in a study of T cell responses to AZD1222 COVID-19 vaccine. Some clones are missing from TCRdb's copy, which holds only in-frame ones; the method was immunoSEQ multiplex PCR. The profile shows more than 120,000 clones, about 92% of them singletons. Combined were second doses at about 4 or about 12 weeks. The CDR3 has 12 amino acids. Trimming removed 4 bases from V and 12 bases from J, with 15 bases in between. CDR1 is KGHSH and CDR2 is LQKENI in the germline V gene. The source was peripheral blood, collected 28 days after the second AZD1222 dose. This chain uses TRBV18 with TRBJ1-1; D gene uncertain. The clonotype was recovered from an adult who received the AZD1222 COVID-19 vaccine. CDR3: CASSLRADRTFF. In DNA, the CDR3 is TGTGCCAGCTCACTTAGGGCGGATCGGACTTTCTTT. Looking up the rest from reference TRBV18 and TRBJ1-1 gives the full variable domain: NAGVMQNPRHLVRRRGQEARLRCSPMKGHSHVYWYRQLPEEGLKFMVYLQKENIIDESGMPKERFSAEFPKEGPSILRIQQVVRGDSAAYFCASSLRADRTFFGQGTRLTVV.